Described below is a single T cell receptor (beta chain) sequence and its context. Its antigen is not identified. The sample belongs to a study of T cell responses to AZD1222 COVID-19 vaccine. General study findings and limits: Clonal diversity was possibly underestimated, and the donors were mostly white British, with more females. At baseline, seropositivity was found in only 6 or 7 AZD1222 recipients. Dominant CD4 TCR responses targeted spike regions 160-218 and 743-854.

Here immunoSEQ multiplex PCR was the method, and the copy in TCRdb shows in-frame clones only, minus some. The data show about 100,000 clones, around 89% seen once. The germline V gene has CDR1 SGHTS and CDR2 YDEGEE. The CDR3 is 14 residues long. Trimming cost V 4 bases and J 7 bases, with 17 bases left between them. The source was peripheral blood, collected on day 0 of AZD1222 vaccination. This chain uses TRBV5-8 with TRBJ1-1; no definite D call. The TCR was taken from an adult in good health. The CDR3 spells CASSDWGLQGEAFF. As DNA, the CDR3 is TGTGCCAGCAGCGATTGGGGATTACAAGGTGAAGCTTTCTTT.